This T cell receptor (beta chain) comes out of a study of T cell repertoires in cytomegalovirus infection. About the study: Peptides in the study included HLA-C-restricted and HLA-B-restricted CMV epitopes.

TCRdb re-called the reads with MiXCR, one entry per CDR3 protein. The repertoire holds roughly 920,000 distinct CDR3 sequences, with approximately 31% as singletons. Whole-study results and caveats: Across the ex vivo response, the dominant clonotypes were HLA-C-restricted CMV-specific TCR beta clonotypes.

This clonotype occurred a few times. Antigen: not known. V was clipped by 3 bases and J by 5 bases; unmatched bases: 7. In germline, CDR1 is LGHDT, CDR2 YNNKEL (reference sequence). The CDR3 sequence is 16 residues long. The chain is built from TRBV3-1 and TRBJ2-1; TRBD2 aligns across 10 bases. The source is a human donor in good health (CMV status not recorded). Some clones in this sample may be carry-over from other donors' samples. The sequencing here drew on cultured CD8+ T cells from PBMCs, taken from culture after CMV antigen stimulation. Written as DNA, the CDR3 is TGTGCCAGCAGCCAGCCTCTAGCGGGGGAAGACAATGAGCAGTTCTTC. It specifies CASSQPLAGEDNEQFF.